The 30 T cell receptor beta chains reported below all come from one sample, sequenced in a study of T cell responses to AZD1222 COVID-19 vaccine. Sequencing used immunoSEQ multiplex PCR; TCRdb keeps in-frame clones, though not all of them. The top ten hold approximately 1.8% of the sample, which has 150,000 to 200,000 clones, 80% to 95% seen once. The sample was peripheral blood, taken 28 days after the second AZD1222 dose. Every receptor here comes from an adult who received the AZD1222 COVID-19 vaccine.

CDR3 coding DNA: TGTGCCAGCAGCTTAGGTCAGCAGAACACTGAAGCTTTCTTT. Its translation: CASSLGQQNTEAFF. The chain joins TRBV7-3 to TRBJ1-1, with unresolved D. CDR3 size: 14 residues. V lost 2 bases and J lost 1, with 8 bases in between. The germline V gene has CDR1 SGHTA and CDR2 FQGTGA.

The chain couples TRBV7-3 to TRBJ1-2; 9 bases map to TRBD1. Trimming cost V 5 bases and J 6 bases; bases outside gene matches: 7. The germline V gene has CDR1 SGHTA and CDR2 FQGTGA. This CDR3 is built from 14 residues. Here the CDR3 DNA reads TGTGCCAGCAGCGCCACAGGGGGCGCGGATGGCTACACCTTC. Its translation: CASSATGGADGYTF. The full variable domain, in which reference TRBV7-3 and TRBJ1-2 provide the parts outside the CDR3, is GAGVSQTPSNKVTEKGKYVELRCDPISGHTALYWYRQSLGQGPEFLIYFQGTGAADDSGLPNDRFFAVRPEGSVSTLKIQRTERGDSAVYLCASSATGGADGYTFGSGTRLTVV.

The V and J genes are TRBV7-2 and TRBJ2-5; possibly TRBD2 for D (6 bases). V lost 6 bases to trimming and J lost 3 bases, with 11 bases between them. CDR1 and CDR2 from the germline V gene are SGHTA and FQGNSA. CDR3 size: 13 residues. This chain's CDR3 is CASRLGTEETQYF. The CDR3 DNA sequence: TGTGCCAGCAGACTGGGGACTGAAGAGACCCAGTACTTC. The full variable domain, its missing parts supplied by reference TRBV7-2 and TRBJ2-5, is GAGVSQSPSNKVTEKGKDVELRCDPISGHTALYWYRQSLGQGLEFLIYFQGNSAPDKSGLPSDRFSAERTGGSVSTLTIQRTQQEDSAVYLCASRLGTEETQYFGPGTRLLVL.

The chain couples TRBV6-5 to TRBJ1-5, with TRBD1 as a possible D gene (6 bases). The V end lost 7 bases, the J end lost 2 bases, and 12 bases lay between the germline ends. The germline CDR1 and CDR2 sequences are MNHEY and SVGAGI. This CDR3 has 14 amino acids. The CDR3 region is CASKLGGGNQPQHF. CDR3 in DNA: TGTGCCAGCAAGCTAGGGGGGGGCAATCAGCCCCAGCATTTT.

For the CDR3, the DNA is TGTGCCAGCAGGATAACAGGGTTGGCGAATTCACCCCTCCACTTT. The encoded protein is CASRITGLANSPLHF. The J gene is TRBJ1-6, the V gene TRBV27; D might be TRBD1 (6 bases). The CDR3 loop spans 15 amino acids. Looked up from germline, CDR1 is MNHEY and CDR2 is SMNVEV (reference sequence). Trimming left V 6 bases short and J 7 bases short, with 16 bases between.

The CDR3 sequence is CASKRVQGSNQPQHF. The CDR3 nucleotides read TGTGCCAGCAAAAGGGTGCAGGGCAGCAATCAGCCCCAGCATTTT. V usage is TRBV2 and J usage is TRBJ1-5; tentative D call: TRBD1 (5 bases). The V gene lost 7 bases and the J gene lost 1 base, with 14 bases spanning the gap. Germline V gene lookup returns CDR1 SNHLY and CDR2 FYNNEI. The CDR3 loop spans 15 amino acids.

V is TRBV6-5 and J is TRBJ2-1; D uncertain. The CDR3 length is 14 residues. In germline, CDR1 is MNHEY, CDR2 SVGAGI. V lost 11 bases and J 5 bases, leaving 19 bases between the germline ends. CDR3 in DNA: TGTGCCTCCCAGCCAAGAGGCTACAACAATGAGCAGTTCTTC. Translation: CASQPRGYNNEQFF.

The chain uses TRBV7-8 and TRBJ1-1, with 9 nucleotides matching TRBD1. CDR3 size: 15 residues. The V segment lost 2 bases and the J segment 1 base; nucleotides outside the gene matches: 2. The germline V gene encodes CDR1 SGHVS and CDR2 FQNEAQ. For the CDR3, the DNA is TGTGCCAGCAGCTTATCGACAGGGGGGAACACTGAAGCTTTCTTT. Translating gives CASSLSTGGNTEAFF.

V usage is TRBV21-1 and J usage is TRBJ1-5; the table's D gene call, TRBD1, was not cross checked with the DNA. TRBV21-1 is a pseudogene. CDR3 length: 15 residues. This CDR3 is CASRTGPYSNQPQHF. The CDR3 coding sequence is TGTGCCAGCAGGACAGGGCCCTATAGCAATCAGCCCCAGCATTTT.

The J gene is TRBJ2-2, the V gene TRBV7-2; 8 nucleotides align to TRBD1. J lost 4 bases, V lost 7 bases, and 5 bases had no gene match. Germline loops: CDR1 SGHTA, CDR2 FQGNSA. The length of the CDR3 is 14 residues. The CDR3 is CASMNRGVTGELFF. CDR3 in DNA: TGTGCCAGCATGAACAGGGGGGTCACCGGGGAGCTGTTTTTT.

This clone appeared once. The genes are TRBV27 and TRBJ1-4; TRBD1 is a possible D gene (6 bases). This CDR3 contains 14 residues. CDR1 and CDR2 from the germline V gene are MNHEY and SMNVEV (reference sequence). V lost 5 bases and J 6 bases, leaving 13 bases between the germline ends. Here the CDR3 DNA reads TGTGCCAGCAGTCCTGGACAGCTTGATGAAAAACTGTTTTTT. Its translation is CASSPGQLDEKLFF.

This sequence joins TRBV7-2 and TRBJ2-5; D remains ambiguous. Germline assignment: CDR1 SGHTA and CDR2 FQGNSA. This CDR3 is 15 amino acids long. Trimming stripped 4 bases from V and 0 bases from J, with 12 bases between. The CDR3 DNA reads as TGTGCCAGCAGCTCGAGTGGGTGGTACCAAGAGACCCAGTACTTC. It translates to CASSSSGWYQETQYF.

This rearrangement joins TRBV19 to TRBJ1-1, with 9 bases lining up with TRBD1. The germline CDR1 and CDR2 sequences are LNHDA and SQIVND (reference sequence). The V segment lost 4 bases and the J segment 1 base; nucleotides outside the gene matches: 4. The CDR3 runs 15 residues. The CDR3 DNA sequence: TGTGCCAGTAGTAAGGGACAGGGACCGAACACTGAAGCTTTCTTT. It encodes CASSKGQGPNTEAFF.

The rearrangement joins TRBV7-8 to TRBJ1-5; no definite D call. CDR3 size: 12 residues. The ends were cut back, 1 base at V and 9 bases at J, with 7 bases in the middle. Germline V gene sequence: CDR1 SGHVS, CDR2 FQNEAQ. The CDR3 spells CASSLVETPQHF. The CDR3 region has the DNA TGTGCCAGCAGCTTAGTAGAGACGCCCCAGCATTTT.

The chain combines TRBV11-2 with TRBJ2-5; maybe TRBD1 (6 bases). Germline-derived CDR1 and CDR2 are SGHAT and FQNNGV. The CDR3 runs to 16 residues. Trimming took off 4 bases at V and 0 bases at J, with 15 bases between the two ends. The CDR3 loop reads CASSSRDNWYQETQYF. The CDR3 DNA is TGTGCCAGCAGCTCTCGGGACAACTGGTACCAAGAGACCCAGTACTTC. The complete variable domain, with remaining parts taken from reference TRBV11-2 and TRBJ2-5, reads EAGVAQSPRYKIIEKRQSVAFWCNPISGHATLYWYQQILGQGPKLLIQFQNNGVVDDSQLPKDRFSAERLKGVDSTLKIQPAKLEDSAVYLCASSSRDNWYQETQYFGPGTRLLVL.

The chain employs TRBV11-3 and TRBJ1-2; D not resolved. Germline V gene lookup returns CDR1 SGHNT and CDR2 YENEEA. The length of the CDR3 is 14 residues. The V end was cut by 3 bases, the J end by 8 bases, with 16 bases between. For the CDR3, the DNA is TGTGCCAGCAGCTTGCCCGCGGGAGTTGGAGGCTACACCTTC. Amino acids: CASSLPAGVGGYTF.

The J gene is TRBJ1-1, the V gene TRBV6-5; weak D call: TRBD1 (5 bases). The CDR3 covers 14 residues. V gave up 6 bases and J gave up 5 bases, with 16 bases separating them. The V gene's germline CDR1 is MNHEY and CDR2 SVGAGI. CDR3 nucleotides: TGTGCCAGCAGACTGAGGGAGCAGGGTACTGAAGCTTTCTTT. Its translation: CASRLREQGTEAFF.

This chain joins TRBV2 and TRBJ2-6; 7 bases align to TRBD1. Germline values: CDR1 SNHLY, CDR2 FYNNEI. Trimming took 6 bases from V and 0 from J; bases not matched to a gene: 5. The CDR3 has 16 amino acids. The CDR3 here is CASSRQGSSGANVLTF. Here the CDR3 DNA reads TGTGCCAGCAGCCGACAGGGAAGCTCTGGGGCCAACGTCCTGACTTTC.

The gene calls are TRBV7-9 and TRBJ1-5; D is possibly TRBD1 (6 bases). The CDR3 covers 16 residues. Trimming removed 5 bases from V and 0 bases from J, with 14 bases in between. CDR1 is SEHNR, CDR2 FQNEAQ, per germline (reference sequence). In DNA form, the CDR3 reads TGTGCCAGCAGCGACTCCGGGACACTTAGCAATCAGCCCCAGCATTTT. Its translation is CASSDSGTLSNQPQHF.

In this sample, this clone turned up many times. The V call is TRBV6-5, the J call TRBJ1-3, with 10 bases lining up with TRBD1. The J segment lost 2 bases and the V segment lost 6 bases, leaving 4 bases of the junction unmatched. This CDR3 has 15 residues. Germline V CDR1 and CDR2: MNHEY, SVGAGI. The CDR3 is CASRAGTGAGNTIYF. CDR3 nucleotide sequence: TGTGCCAGCAGAGCTGGGACAGGGGCTGGAAACACCATATATTTT.

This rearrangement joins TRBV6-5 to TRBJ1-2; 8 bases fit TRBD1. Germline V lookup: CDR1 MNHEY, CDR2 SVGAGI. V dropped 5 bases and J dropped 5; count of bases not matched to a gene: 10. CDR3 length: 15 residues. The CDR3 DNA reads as TGTGCCAGCAGTACTCCGGGACAGGCTGCTTATGGCTACACCTTC. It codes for CASSTPGQAAYGYTF.

CDR3 loop: CASSPLFSTAIYEQYF. The CDR3 region has the DNA TGTGCCAGCTCACCACTTTTTTCAACTGCCATCTACGAGCAGTACTTC. The gene calls are TRBV18 and TRBJ2-7; no reliable D call. CDR3 length: 16 amino acids. Germline CDR1 is KGHSH and CDR2 is LQKENI. V was pared by 1 base and J by 3 bases, with 16 bases between.

CDR3: CASSPRGTGGASAYGYTF. Here the CDR3 DNA reads TGTGCCAGCTCACCACGAGGGACAGGGGGCGCTTCGGCCTATGGCTACACCTTC. The chain uses TRBV18 and TRBJ1-2; 12 nucleotides line up with TRBD1. The V gene's germline CDR1 is KGHSH and CDR2 LQKENI. CDR3 length equals 18 residues. J lost 4 bases, V lost 1 base, and 10 bases had no gene match.

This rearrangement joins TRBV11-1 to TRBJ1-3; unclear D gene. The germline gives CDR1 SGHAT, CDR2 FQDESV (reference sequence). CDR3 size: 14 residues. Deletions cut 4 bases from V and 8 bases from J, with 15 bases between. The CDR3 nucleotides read TGTGCCAGCAGCTCCGCTAAGGGTCGTGACACCATATATTTT. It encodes CASSSAKGRDTIYF.

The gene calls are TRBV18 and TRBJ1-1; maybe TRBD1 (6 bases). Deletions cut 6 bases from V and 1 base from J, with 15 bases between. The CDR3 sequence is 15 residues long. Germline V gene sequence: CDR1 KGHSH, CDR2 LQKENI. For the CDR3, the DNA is TGTGCCAGCTCGGTGGTCGGGGGCCAGAACACTGAAGCTTTCTTT. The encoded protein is CASSVVGGQNTEAFF. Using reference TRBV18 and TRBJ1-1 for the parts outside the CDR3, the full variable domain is NAGVMQNPRHLVRRRGQEARLRCSPMKGHSHVYWYRQLPEEGLKFMVYLQKENIIDESGMPKERFSAEFPKEGPSILRIQQVVRGDSAAYFCASSVVGGQNTEAFFGQGTRLTVV.

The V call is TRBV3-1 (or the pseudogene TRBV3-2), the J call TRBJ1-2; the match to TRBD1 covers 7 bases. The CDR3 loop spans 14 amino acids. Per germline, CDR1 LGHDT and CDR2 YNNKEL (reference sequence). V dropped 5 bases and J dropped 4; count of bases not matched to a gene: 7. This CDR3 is CASSKGQWVYGYTF. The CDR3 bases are TGTGCCAGCAGCAAGGGACAGTGGGTCTATGGCTACACCTTC.

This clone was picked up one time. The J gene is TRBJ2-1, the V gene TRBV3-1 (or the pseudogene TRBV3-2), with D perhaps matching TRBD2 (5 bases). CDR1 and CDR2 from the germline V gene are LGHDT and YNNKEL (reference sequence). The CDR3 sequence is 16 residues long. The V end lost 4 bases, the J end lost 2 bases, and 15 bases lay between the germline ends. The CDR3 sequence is CASSRRAEAPYNEQFF. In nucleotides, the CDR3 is TGTGCCAGCAGCCGCCGAGCGGAGGCCCCCTACAATGAGCAGTTCTTC.

The CDR3 is CASSLIGPSYEQYF. CDR3 DNA: TGTGCCAGCAGCCTCATCGGGCCCTCCTACGAGCAGTACTTC. V gene TRBV7-9 combines with J gene TRBJ2-7; D gene unclear. Trimming removed 5 bases from V and 0 bases from J, with 11 bases in between. The CDR3 covers 14 residues. Germline CDR1 SEHNR, CDR2 FQNEAQ (reference sequence). Filled out from reference TRBV7-9 and TRBJ2-7, the complete variable domain reads DTGVSQNPRHKITKRGQNVTFRCDPISEHNRLYWYRQTLGQGPEFLTYFQNEAQLEKSRLLSDRFSAERPKGSFSTLEIQRTEQGDSAMYLCASSLIGPSYEQYFGPGTRLTVT.

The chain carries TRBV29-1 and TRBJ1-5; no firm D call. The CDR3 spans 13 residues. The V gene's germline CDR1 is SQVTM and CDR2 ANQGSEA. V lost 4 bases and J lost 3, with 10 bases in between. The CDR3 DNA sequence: TGCAGCGTTGGAGCAGACTACAATCAGCCCCAGCATTTT. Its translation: CSVGADYNQPQHF.

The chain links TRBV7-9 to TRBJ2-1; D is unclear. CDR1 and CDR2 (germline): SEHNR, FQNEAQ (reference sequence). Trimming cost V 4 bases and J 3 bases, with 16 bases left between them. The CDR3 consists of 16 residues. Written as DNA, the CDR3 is TGTGCCAGCAGCTACAAGGCTGCTGGGATCTACAATGAGCAGTTCTTC. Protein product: CASSYKAAGIYNEQFF.